These 32 T cell receptor beta chains came from one sample sequenced in a study of control samples from healthy donors and cancer patients. Repertoires were generated with immunoSEQ multiplex PCR, while TCRdb's copy carries only in-frame clones and drops some. The sample contains 150,000 to 180,000 clones, about 94% of which appear only once. The specimen was blood. The receptors derive from a man aged 40-55 years in good health.

The V and J genes are TRBV5-6 and TRBJ2-7, with TRBD1 matching 7 bases. The ends lost 2 bases at V and 3 bases at J; junction bases unmatched: 2. Germline CDR1 reads SGHDT; CDR2 reads YYEEEE. The CDR3 consists of 13 residues. The CDR3 DNA reads as TGTGCCAGCAGCTTAGGGGGCCTCTACGAGCAGTACTTC. Its protein is CASSLGGLYEQYF.

With regard to this clone: Other DNA sequences in the same sample also yield this CDR3. The CDR3 DNA is TGTGCCAGCAGCCCCCTATCGAGCACAGATACGCAGTATTTT. Translating gives CASSPLSSTDTQYF. The rearrangement joins TRBV7-9 to TRBJ2-3; D remains ambiguous. The CDR3 covers 14 residues. Germline lookup yields CDR1 SEHNR and CDR2 FQNEAQ (reference sequence). V lost 5 bases and J 0 bases, leaving 9 bases between the germline ends. Complete variable domain (other parts from reference TRBV7-9 and TRBJ2-3): DTGVSQNPRHKITKRGQNVTFRCDPISEHNRLYWYRQTLGQGPEFLTYFQNEAQLEKSRLLSDRFSAERPKGSFSTLEIQRTEQGDSAMYLCASSPLSSTDTQYFGPGTRLTVL.

This clone has a single count. The rearrangement uses TRBV5-5 and TRBJ2-7; 8 nucleotides agree with TRBD1. This CDR3 is 16 amino acids long. Germline V gives CDR1 SGHKS, CDR2 YYEKEE (reference sequence). V lost 0 bases to trimming and J lost 0 bases; unmatched junction nucleotides: 5. The CDR3 DNA sequence: TGTGCCAGCAGCTTGGCCGGGACAGGTCTCTCCTACGAGCAGTACTTC. Its translation is CASSLAGTGLSYEQYF.

J is TRBJ1-1 and V is TRBV15, with D perhaps matching TRBD1 (5 bases). This CDR3 has 14 amino acids. Trimming stripped 1 base from V and 3 bases from J, with 9 bases between. Germline loops: CDR1 LNHNV, CDR2 YYDKDF (reference sequence). CDR3 loop: CATSRVGGDTEAFF. The DNA for the CDR3 is TGTGCCACCAGCAGAGTGGGGGGGGACACTGAAGCTTTCTTT.

Here the CDR3 reads CASTTAGTDGYTF. CDR3 bases: TGTGCCAGCACTACCGCCGGGACAGATGGCTACACCTTC. The gene calls are TRBV27 and TRBJ1-2; TRBD1 matches 7 bases. V was clipped by 7 bases and J by 6 bases; unmatched bases: 8. Germline CDR1 and CDR2: MNHEY and SMNVEV (reference sequence). There are 13 residues in the CDR3.

The chain is built from TRBV9 and TRBJ2-3; TRBD1 might be the D (6 bases). V was trimmed by 4 bases and J by 6 bases, leaving 12 bases between them. The CDR3 spans 13 residues. The germline CDR1 and CDR2 sequences are SGDLS and YYNGEE. The CDR3 here is CASSPPRGDTQYF. CDR3 in DNA: TGTGCCAGCAGCCCTCCTAGGGGGGATACGCAGTATTTT.

The chain carries TRBV7-2 and TRBJ2-3; TRBD2 is a possible D gene (5 bases). CDR1 is SGHTA and CDR2 is FQGNSA in the germline V gene. The CDR3 loop spans 11 amino acids. V lost 5 bases, J lost 12 bases, and 12 bases lay in between. The CDR3 DNA reads as TGTGCCAGCAGCAAAGACCGGGGTCAGTATTTT. Translation gives CASSKDRGQYF.

This clone has a single count. This chain links TRBV7-9 with TRBJ2-1, with D possibly matching TRBD1 (6 bases). CDR3 size: 15 residues. The germline V gene encodes CDR1 SEHNR and CDR2 FQNEAQ (reference sequence). Trimming shortened V by 4 bases and J by 10 bases, and 20 bases separated the two germline ends. CDR3 DNA sequence: TGTGCCAGCAGCTCCCGGGGTACAGGGATTAGGGAGCAGTTCTTC. Residues: CASSSRGTGIREQFF.

The chain carries TRBV4-1 and TRBJ2-7, with D maybe TRBD2 (6 bases). CDR3 length: 14 amino acids. CDR1 MGHRA and CDR2 YSYEKL come from the germline V gene. V lost 5 bases to trimming and J lost 3 bases, with 14 bases between them. The CDR3 here is CASSKAGSRYEQYF. The CDR3 DNA is TGCGCCAGCAGCAAGGCGGGGTCGCGCTACGAGCAGTACTTC.

The chain is built from TRBV18 and TRBJ1-1; D perhaps matches TRBD1 (6 bases). Germline-derived CDR1 and CDR2 are KGHSH and LQKENI. Trimming took off 2 bases at V and 7 bases at J, with 11 bases between the two ends. CDR3 size: 13 residues. CDR3 region: CASSPGGQSEAFF. Written as DNA, the CDR3 is TGTGCCAGCTCACCAGGCGGACAGAGTGAAGCTTTCTTT.

V and J are TRBV19 and TRBJ2-7; TRBD1 is a possible D gene (6 bases). Germline values: CDR1 LNHDA, CDR2 SQIVND (reference sequence). V was clipped by 5 bases and J by 0 bases, with 11 bases between them. The CDR3 length is 14 residues. CDR3: CASSSPGDSYEQYF. Written as DNA, the CDR3 is TGTGCCAGTAGTTCCCCAGGGGACTCCTACGAGCAGTACTTC. Full variable domain (rest looked up from reference TRBV19 and TRBJ2-7): DGGITQSPKYLFRKEGQNVTLSCEQNLNHDAMYWYRQDPGQGLRLIYYSQIVNDFQKGDIAEGYSVSREKKESFPLTVTSAQKNPTAFYLCASSSPGDSYEQYFGPGTRLTVT.

J is TRBJ2-3 and V is TRBV3-1 (or the pseudogene TRBV3-2); 13 nucleotides match TRBD2. This CDR3 spans 17 amino acids. Germline values: CDR1 LGHDT, CDR2 YNNKEL (reference sequence). Trimming removed 3 bases from V and 2 bases from J; junction bases left unmatched: 5. In nucleotides, the CDR3 is TGTGCCAGCAGCCACCACGGACTAGCGGGGGCCACAGATACGCAGTATTTT. Translated: CASSHHGLAGATDTQYF.

The CDR3 nucleotides read TGTGCCAGCAGTTCGATCCGGAGCAATCAGCCCCAGCATTTT. Amino acid sequence: CASSSIRSNQPQHF. The V gene is TRBV28, the J gene TRBJ1-5; D is ambiguous. The length of the CDR3 is 14 residues. Looked up from germline, CDR1 is MDHEN and CDR2 is SYDVKM. V lost 4 bases and J 1 base, leaving 8 bases between the germline ends.

The chain couples TRBV30 to TRBJ1-3; TRBD1 matches 9 bases. The V gene's germline CDR1 is GTSNPN and CDR2 SVGIG (reference sequence). V was clipped by 1 base and J by 6 bases; unmatched bases: 7. The CDR3 is 15 residues long. This CDR3 reads CAWSDEGTGLNTIYF. In nucleotides, the CDR3 is TGTGCCTGGAGTGACGAAGGGACAGGGTTAAACACCATATATTTT.

J is TRBJ1-6 and V is TRBV6-1; no firm D call. The CDR3 is 17 amino acids. CDR1 and CDR2 (germline): MNHNS, SASEGT. V lost 0 bases and J lost 7, with 16 bases in between. The CDR3 bases are TGTGCCAGCAGTGAAGCCCGCCGGGCCGCCTTAAATTCACCCCTCCACTTT. Protein sequence: CASSEARRAALNSPLHF.

On this clone itself: Within the sample, other DNA sequences also encode this same CDR3. V gene TRBV24-1 combines with J gene TRBJ1-2, with D perhaps TRBD1 (5 bases). In germline, CDR1 is KGHDR, CDR2 SFDVKD. The V end was cut by 4 bases, the J end by 8 bases, with 10 bases between. The CDR3 sequence is 12 residues long. CDR3 amino acids: CATSDRGYGYTF. CDR3 sequence (DNA): TGTGCCACCAGTGACCGGGGGTACGGCTACACCTTC.

The rearrangement links TRBV29-1 to TRBJ1-1; D remains unclear. Germline assignment: CDR1 SQVTM and CDR2 ANQGSEA. This CDR3 is built from 13 residues. Trimming left V 1 base short and J 1 base short, with 7 bases between. CDR3 DNA: TGCAGCGTTGAAGGGACGGCGAACACTGAAGCTTTCTTT. It is translated as CSVEGTANTEAFF.

The CDR3 region is CASSHSRDSKNIQYF. The CDR3 region has the DNA TGTGCCAGCAGTCATTCTCGGGACAGCAAAAACATTCAGTACTTC. V usage is TRBV7-9 and J usage is TRBJ2-4; 7 nucleotides agree with TRBD1. V shed 6 bases and J 3 bases; nucleotides not matched to a gene: 8. Germline V gives CDR1 SEHNR, CDR2 FQNEAQ (reference sequence). There are 15 residues in the CDR3.

The genes are TRBV19 and TRBJ1-5; a weak D match, TRBD1 (6 bases). V was cut by 1 base and J by 4 bases, with 8 bases left in between. This CDR3 has 14 residues. Germline V gene sequence: CDR1 LNHDA, CDR2 SQIVND (reference sequence). The CDR3 nucleotides read TGTGCCAGTAGTATAGCCAGGGGTAATCAGCCCCAGCATTTT. As protein: CASSIARGNQPQHF.

The table lists this clone with a few counts. The chain is built from TRBV19 and TRBJ1-1, with TRBD1 as a possible D gene (5 bases). The V gene lost 4 bases and the J gene lost 0 bases, with 12 bases spanning the gap. CDR1 is LNHDA, CDR2 SQIVND, per germline (reference sequence). The CDR3 contains 15 residues. DNA of the CDR3: TGTGCCAGTAGTACGGGACTTACCATGAACACTGAAGCTTTCTTT. As protein: CASSTGLTMNTEAFF.

The chain joins TRBV13 to TRBJ1-1; 7 bases map to TRBD1. V was clipped by 5 bases and J by 5 bases; unmatched bases: 8. Germline lookup yields CDR1 PRHDT and CDR2 FYEKMQ (reference sequence). CDR3 size: 14 residues. The CDR3 bases are TGTGCCAGCAGCCACAGGGGTTCAGGGACTGAAGCTTTCTTT. Protein product: CASSHRGSGTEAFF.

This chain uses TRBV28 with TRBJ1-5; the D is unclear. V dropped 7 bases and J dropped 0 bases, with 10 bases sitting between them. This CDR3 region has 14 residues. The germline V gene has CDR1 MDHEN and CDR2 SYDVKM. The CDR3 here is CASTLGGSNQPQHF. DNA of the CDR3: TGTGCCAGCACCTTAGGAGGTAGCAATCAGCCCCAGCATTTT. The full variable domain, completed using reference TRBV28 and TRBJ1-5, is DVKVTQSSRYLVKRTGEKVFLECVQDMDHENMFWYRQDPGLGLRLIYFSYDVKMKEKGDIPEGYSVSREKKERFSLILESASTNQTSMYLCASTLGGSNQPQHFGDGTRLSIL.

The genes are TRBV13 and TRBJ2-7; D is possibly TRBD1 or TRBD2 (5 bases each). This CDR3 spans 16 amino acids. The ends were cut back, 5 bases at V and 2 bases at J, with 19 bases in the middle. The germline V gene has CDR1 PRHDT and CDR2 FYEKMQ (reference sequence). The DNA for the CDR3 is TGTGCCAGCAGCCTGACTACCGGGACCCCAGCCTACGAGCAGTACTTC. Translating gives CASSLTTGTPAYEQYF.

V and J are TRBV7-9 and TRBJ1-2; D remains unclear. The length of the CDR3 is 14 residues. The V end was cut by 3 bases, the J end by 6 bases, with 14 bases between. Germline-derived CDR1 and CDR2 are SEHNR and FQNEAQ (reference sequence). CDR3 DNA sequence: TGTGCCAGCAGCTTGTCTAGGGCCCCCGATGGCTACACCTTC. Amino acids: CASSLSRAPDGYTF.

The V and J genes are TRBV7-2 and TRBJ2-3; D call uncertain. The CDR3 is made up of 14 amino acids. Trimming took 1 base from V and 4 from J, leaving 9 bases between them. Germline CDR1 SGHTA, CDR2 FQGNSA. The CDR3 DNA reads TGTGCCAGCAGCTTAGTAGGGTTTGCAGATACGCAGTATTTT. Translated, it gives CASSLVGFADTQYF.

This clone appeared once. V is TRBV7-2 and J is TRBJ1-3, with D uncertain. Germline CDR1 reads SGHTA; CDR2 reads FQGNSA. This CDR3 has 15 residues. V lost 1 base to trimming and J lost 7 bases, with 14 bases between them. CDR3 DNA: TGTGCCAGCAGCTTAGGTGGGGTATTGTCGAACACCATATATTTT. Translating gives CASSLGGVLSNTIYF.

The V gene is TRBV5-1, the J gene TRBJ1-1; 7 bases map to TRBD1. This CDR3 has 13 amino acids. Unmatched junction bases numbered 5, after V lost 4 bases and J lost 5 bases. Per germline, CDR1 SGHRS and CDR2 YFSETQ. Here the CDR3 DNA reads TGCGCCAGCAGCACGGCAGGGGGGACTGAAGCTTTCTTT. Translated, it gives CASSTAGGTEAFF.

This clone occurred once. The CDR3 loop is CASSLDGRSSGNTIYF. The CDR3 nucleotides are TGTGCCAGCAGCTTGGACGGTAGAAGCTCTGGAAACACCATATATTTT. The V and J genes are TRBV5-4 and TRBJ1-3; no reliable D call. Deletions cut 0 bases from V and 0 bases from J, with 10 bases between. The CDR3 covers 16 residues. In germline, CDR1 is SGHNT, CDR2 YYREEE (reference sequence).

The chain joins TRBV6-2 or TRBV6-3 to TRBJ1-2, with D possibly TRBD1 on 6 matching bases. The V end lost 2 bases, the J end lost 7 bases, and 17 bases lay between the germline ends. Germline CDR1 is MNHEY and CDR2 is SVGEGT. The CDR3 has 15 residues. The CDR3 nucleotides read TGTGCCAGCAGTTACGGGGGTACAGGGACGGGTGGCTACACCTTC. Protein product: CASSYGGTGTGGYTF.

This clone was observed a single time. CDR3: CASSTGGLEAFF. The CDR3 coding sequence is TGTGCCAGCAGTACGGGAGGGTTAGAAGCTTTCTTT. V gene TRBV27 combines with J gene TRBJ1-1; D unresolved. V lost 5 bases to trimming and J lost 8 bases, with 12 bases between them. The germline gives CDR1 MNHEY, CDR2 SMNVEV (reference sequence). This CDR3 is built from 12 residues.

The CDR3 nucleotides are TGTGCCAGCAGCTTAGGGTGGACAGGGGAAAACACTGAAGCTTTCTTT. Translating it yields CASSLGWTGENTEAFF. V gene TRBV11-2 combines with J gene TRBJ1-1, with TRBD1 matching 9 bases. The CDR3 has 16 residues. Unmatched junction bases numbered 5, after V lost 1 base and J lost 2 bases. Germline-derived CDR1 and CDR2 are SGHAT and FQNNGV.

This chain connects TRBV19 to TRBJ1-1; 8 bases are shared with TRBD1. The CDR3 length is 14 residues. Trimming at V came to 4 bases and at J to 4 bases, leaving 5 bases not matched to a gene. Per the germline V gene, CDR1 is LNHDA and CDR2 is SQIVND (reference sequence). CDR3 sequence: CASSRQGLTTEAFF. DNA of the CDR3: TGTGCCAGTAGTAGACAGGGGCTAACCACTGAAGCTTTCTTT.